These 19 T cell receptor beta chains were sequenced from one sample in a study of CD8 T cells in ankylosing spondylitis. TCRdb called the 5' RACE reads again in MiXCR, with one record for every CDR3 protein. This sample yields 350,000 to 450,000 distinct CDR3 sequences, of which approximately 22% are seen a single time; roughly 13% belongs to the top ten. The sample comprised blood, either unsorted or a sorted T cell fraction (not recorded which). These receptors were collected from a male donor with ankylosing spondylitis or in good health (not recorded which).

The V and J genes are TRBV6-1 and TRBJ2-1; D uncertain. CDR1 and CDR2 (germline): MNHNS, SASEGT. Trimming removed 6 bases at V and 15 bases at J, with 18 bases between. CDR3 length: 12 residues. The CDR3 DNA reads TGTGCCAGCAGGGTAGATATGGTTATGGCGTTCTTC. Its translation is CASRVDMVMAFF.

This clonotype was seen only a few times. The chain employs TRBV4-2 and TRBJ2-7; 9 bases fit TRBD2. The J segment lost 1 base and the V segment lost 3 bases, leaving 4 bases of the junction unmatched. This CDR3 has 15 amino acids. Germline values: CDR1 LGHNA, CDR2 YNFKEQ. Here the CDR3 DNA reads TGTGCCAGCAGCCAGTTTAGCGGGGGTTCCTACGAGCAGTACTTC. Translated, it gives CASSQFSGGSYEQYF.

The table lists this clonotype with a few counts. CDR3 sequence: CASSLRHHNEQFF. CDR3 sequence (DNA): TGTGCCAGCAGCTTACGGCACCACAATGAGCAGTTCTTC. V gene TRBV11-2 combines with J gene TRBJ2-1, with D hard to call. With 2 bases removed from V and 5 bases from J, the gap between germline ends came to 7 bases. The CDR3 length is 13 residues. CDR1 is SGHAT and CDR2 is FQNNGV in the germline V gene.

The V gene is TRBV6-1, the J gene TRBJ1-1; 7 bases align to TRBD1. This CDR3 is built from 15 residues. The trim removed 4 bases at V and 3 bases at J, leaving 8 bases unmatched. Germline lookup yields CDR1 MNHNS and CDR2 SASEGT. DNA of the CDR3: TGTGCCAGCAGTGCACTACAGGGGCTTGACACTGAAGCTTTCTTT. This gives the protein CASSALQGLDTEAFF.

This clonotype showed up just a few times. The rearrangement joins TRBV10-3 to TRBJ2-7, with D possibly being TRBD1 (5 bases). CDR1 ENHRY and CDR2 SYGVKD come from the germline V gene. Between the trimmed V and J ends, which lost 2 bases and 5 bases, there was a span of 13 bases. The CDR3 runs to 14 residues. The DNA of the CDR3 is TGTGCCATCAGTGAGCCGGACATCCGGAACGAGCAGTACTTC. It is translated as CAISEPDIRNEQYF.

This clonotype was detected a few times. The chain links TRBV29-1 to TRBJ1-1; TRBD1 matches at 7 bases. Germline assignment: CDR1 SQVTM and CDR2 ANQGSEA. Unmatched junction bases numbered 18, after V lost 1 base and J lost 7 bases. CDR3 length equals 17 residues. CDR3 region: CSVEAPLGQVVNGEAFF. CDR3 DNA: TGCAGCGTTGAAGCCCCCCTAGGACAGGTTGTGAACGGTGAAGCTTTCTTT.

The V call is TRBV12-3 or TRBV12-4, the J call TRBJ2-7; 9 positions agree with TRBD1. This CDR3 is 15 amino acids long. V lost 5 bases, J lost 3 bases, and 8 bases stayed unmatched. CDR3 DNA: TGTGCCAGCAGTCCCCTGGGGACAGGGTTCTACGAGCAGTACTTC. As protein: CASSPLGTGFYEQYF.

This clonotype came up a few times. The CDR3 DNA reads TGTGCCAGCGGACCGGGGGCACGATTCTTC. It codes for CASGPGARFF. V usage is TRBV12-3 or TRBV12-4 and J usage is TRBJ2-1, with D perhaps TRBD1 or TRBD2 (6 bases each). Trimming shortened V by 8 bases and J by 16 bases, and 15 bases separated the two germline ends. The CDR3 spans 10 residues.

The sample holds a few counts of this clonotype. V usage is TRBV20-1 and J usage is TRBJ2-3; the D gene is possibly TRBD2 (5 bases). Trimming cost V 0 bases and J 0 bases, with 22 bases left between them. CDR3 size: 19 residues. CDR1 and CDR2 (germline): DFQATT, SNEGSKA (reference sequence). The CDR3 spells CSARETSGIGGDSTDTQYF. The CDR3 DNA reads TGCAGTGCTAGAGAAACGTCGGGAATCGGTGGGGATAGCACAGATACGCAGTATTTT.

The rearrangement links TRBV15 to TRBJ2-2; no definite D call. The CDR3 is 12 amino acids. V dropped 4 bases and J dropped 7 bases, with 7 bases sitting between them. CDR1 and CDR2 (germline): LNHNV, YYDKDF (reference sequence). CDR3 nucleotide sequence: TGTGCCACCAGCACCCGTAGCGGGGAGCTGTTTTTT. Its protein product is CATSTRSGELFF.

The J gene is TRBJ2-4, the V gene TRBV20-1, with 8 bases fitting TRBD2. The CDR3 sequence is 16 residues long. Germline CDR1 and CDR2: DFQATT and SNEGSKA (reference sequence). V was clipped by 3 bases and J by 6 bases; unmatched bases: 13. The CDR3 DNA is TGCAGTGCTAGTTCTGCGGGGGGCCTACTCGGAAACATTCAGTACTTC. The encoded protein is CSASSAGGLLGNIQYF.

This clonotype was seen repeatedly, ten times or more. The chain employs TRBV12-3 or TRBV12-4 and TRBJ2-1; D might be TRBD2 (6 bases). V was pared by 0 bases and J by 6 bases, with 12 bases between. This CDR3 has 15 amino acids. This CDR3 reads CASSLAQLAGNEQFF. The CDR3 bases are TGTGCCAGCAGTTTAGCGCAACTAGCAGGCAATGAGCAGTTCTTC.

The gene calls are TRBV6-2 or TRBV6-3 and TRBJ2-7; TRBD1 matches at 7 bases. The CDR3 consists of 16 residues. Germline V gene sequence: CDR1 MNHEY, CDR2 SVGEGT. The trim removed 1 base at V and 3 bases at J, leaving 9 bases unmatched. CDR3 loop: CASSYFLDRPLYEQYF. CDR3 DNA: TGTGCCAGCAGTTACTTTCTGGACAGGCCACTCTACGAGCAGTACTTC.

This clonotype was counted a few times. The gene calls are TRBV12-3 or TRBV12-4 and TRBJ2-7; D gene unclear. V was clipped by 6 bases and J by 2 bases, with 11 bases between them. The CDR3 contains 13 residues. CDR3 sequence: CASRGSGPYEQYF. CDR3 sequence (DNA): TGTGCCAGCAGGGGGTCCGGTCCCTACGAGCAGTACTTC.

The CDR3 DNA follows: TGTGCCACCAGCAGAGAACAGGGCTCCTACAATGAGCAGTTCTTC. It yields the protein CATSREQGSYNEQFF. V is TRBV15 and J is TRBJ2-1, with D possibly being TRBD1 (6 bases). The V end was cut by 0 bases, the J end by 0 bases, with 6 bases between. This CDR3 has 15 residues. Germline V gene lookup returns CDR1 LNHNV and CDR2 YYDKDF (reference sequence).

This clonotype was detected a few times. V gene TRBV15 combines with J gene TRBJ2-3; D call uncertain. Germline V CDR1 and CDR2: LNHNV, YYDKDF (reference sequence). This CDR3 has 12 residues. Deletions cut 3 bases from V and 8 bases from J, with 9 bases between. The CDR3 is CATSSHRSTQYF. For the CDR3, the DNA is TGTGCCACCAGCAGCCACCGATCTACGCAGTATTTT.

V is TRBV29-1 and J is TRBJ1-2; D not certain. The V and J ends lost 3 bases and 4 bases respectively, with 0 bases between them. Germline V gene sequence: CDR1 SQVTM, CDR2 ANQGSEA. The CDR3 has 9 amino acids. The CDR3 is CSVDYGYTF. CDR3 bases: TGCAGCGTTGACTATGGCTACACCTTC.

In its sample, this clonotype was seen a few times. The chain recombines TRBV12-3 or TRBV12-4 with TRBJ2-7; D tentatively reads TRBD1 or TRBD2 (5 bases each). Trimming removed 6 bases from V and 2 bases from J, with 14 bases in between. The CDR3 has 14 amino acids. The CDR3 spells CASSLGEGPYEQYF. The CDR3 DNA is TGTGCCAGCAGCCTAGGAGAGGGGCCCTACGAGCAGTACTTC.

The chain is built from TRBV13 and TRBJ2-3; 14 bases agree with TRBD2. Germline loops: CDR1 PRHDT, CDR2 FYEKMQ (reference sequence). V trimming: 3 bases; J trimming: 2 bases; junction bases outside the gene matches: 22. The CDR3 covers 23 residues. The CDR3 spells CASSFTSGTSGGGDLAPTDTQYF. The CDR3 nucleotides read TGTGCCAGCAGCTTCACCAGCGGGACTAGCGGGGGCGGTGATTTGGCCCCCACAGATACGCAGTATTTT.